The sequence of this T cell receptor (beta chain) was determined in a study of T-cell memory formation after mild COVID-19. Findings and caveats of the study: Contracting CD4+ clones lay largely in CM and EM, with CD8+ ones residing in EMRA.

From 5'RACE with constant-segment primers came TCR alpha and TCR beta cDNA libraries that carried sample barcodes and UMIs. TCRdb redid the calling of the 5' RACE reads with MiXCR, one entry per CDR3 protein. The sample records 250,000 to 350,000 distinct CDR3 sequences, roughly an eighth being singletons. The CDR3 runs to 14 residues. Germline V gene lookup returns CDR1 SGHRS and CDR2 YFSETQ. V was cut by 4 bases and J by 5 bases, with 13 bases left in between. This clonotype has a handful of counts. Its antigen is unidentified. The chain carries TRBV5-1 and TRBJ1-5; unclear D gene. Sample: PBMCs or a T cell subset sorted from them (not recorded which). The sequence derives from a man aged 18 to 29 who had mild COVID-19 (a few samples of this study predate the infection). Cell type and time point are not known. In nucleotides, the CDR3 is TGCGCCAGCAGCAGGAGCGGCGCCGATCAGCCCCAGCATTTT. It translates to CASSRSGADQPQHF.